This note documents a single T cell receptor beta chain sequence. How the authors handled the data: Estimation of nucleated cell counts was performed using reference gene primer amplification. Sequencing used immunoSEQ multiplex PCR; TCRdb keeps in-frame clones, though not all of them. The D gene and trimming were derived from the DNA, and the V and J assignments and clone size from that table. The sample lists a few hundred thousand clones, about 87% occurring once. This sample was taken from a study of blood T cell repertoires in COVID-19. Study in general: Specimens from acute and convalescent COVID-19 originated in the United States, Italy and Spain. Nucleic acid was either cDNA or gDNA, and it came from T cells, B-cell-depleted T cells, or PBMCs.

CDR1 is SGHAT and CDR2 is FQNNGV in the germline V gene. The CDR3 has 13 amino acids. V was pared by 0 bases and J by 8 bases, with 10 bases between. The gene calls are TRBV11-2 and TRBJ1-1; the D gene is possibly TRBD1 (5 bases). This receptor was taken from a woman between 45 and 65 years old who had recovered from COVID-19. The source material was peripheral blood. This chain's CDR3 is CASSLDRDWEAFF. The CDR3 DNA reads TGTGCCAGCAGCTTAGATAGGGACTGGGAAGCTTTCTTT.